This passage covers 10 T cell receptor beta chains from one sample sequenced in a study of cytomegalovirus exposure and HLA in healthy donors (dated by TCRdb to about 2017). The library was built by means of the immunoSEQ multiplex PCR assay. The multiplex PCR relied on a mix of 60 forward primers for TCR Vbeta segments and 13 reverse primers for TCR Jbeta segments. This immuneACCESS table, as held by TCRdb, lists in-frame sequences with V and J called but not all clones. Of the missing ones, under half trace to an unresolved V gene in checked studies; the others have no known cause. The sample table shows around 150,000 clones, and around 79% are seen once. Together, the top ten hold 11% to 15% of the sample. The source material was PBMCs. These receptors were taken from a man aged 45-60 years in good health and CMV-seropositive.

This rearrangement joins TRBV30 to TRBJ1-6, with D hard to call. Germline CDR1 and CDR2: GTSNPN and SVGIG (reference sequence). V was shortened by 8 bases and J by 12 bases, with 11 bases between the two germline ends. This CDR3 region has 10 residues. The CDR3 protein is CAIRRGPLHF. The CDR3 coding sequence is TGTGCCATACGTCGGGGACCCCTCCACTTT.

The chain links TRBV28 to TRBJ1-6; a possible D gene is TRBD1 (5 bases). With 7 bases removed from V and 6 bases from J, the gap between germline ends came to 7 bases. Germline CDR1 is MDHEN and CDR2 is SYDVKM. The CDR3 spans 12 residues. CDR3 nucleotides: TGTGCCAGCACCGGGGGTAATTCACCCCTCCACTTT. Amino acid sequence: CASTGGNSPLHF.

The chain couples TRBV2 to TRBJ1-2; D is ambiguous. Germline CDR1 SNHLY, CDR2 FYNNEI. Trimming removed 3 bases from V and 4 bases from J, with 12 bases in between. There are 14 residues in the CDR3. The CDR3 region is CASSDGVSVYGYTF. As DNA, the CDR3 is TGTGCCAGCAGTGACGGGGTTTCGGTCTATGGCTACACCTTC.

The gene calls are TRBV5-6 and TRBJ1-2, with unresolved D. The CDR3 is made up of 13 amino acids. The ends were cut back, 4 bases at V and 7 bases at J, with 14 bases in the middle. Germline CDR1 and CDR2: SGHDT and YYEEEE. CDR3: CASSLRRLSGYTF. Here the CDR3 DNA reads TGTGCCAGCAGCCTTCGCCGTCTCAGTGGCTACACCTTC.

This clone was seen only once. CDR3 residues: CASSLGSGVGNTIYF. Written as DNA, the CDR3 is TGTGCCAGCAGCTTAGGTTCAGGGGTAGGAAACACCATATATTTT. This chain links TRBV7-8 with TRBJ1-3; D may be TRBD1 (6 bases). Germline assignment: CDR1 SGHVS and CDR2 FQNEAQ. This CDR3 region has 15 residues. V lost 1 base to trimming and J lost 4 bases, with 11 bases between them.

The genes are TRBV28 and TRBJ1-2; D gene uncertain. This CDR3 contains 12 residues. V was trimmed by 4 bases and J by 7 bases, leaving 10 bases between them. Germline assignment: CDR1 MDHEN and CDR2 SYDVKM. CDR3 sequence (DNA): TGTGCCAGCAGTTGGGCAGAGGGTGGCTACACCTTC. Translating it yields CASSWAEGGYTF.

The DNA of the CDR3 is TGTGCCAGCAGCCAAAGCACAGATACGCAGTATTTT. Protein: CASSQSTDTQYF. This chain links TRBV7-8 with TRBJ2-3; D is unresolved. CDR1 is SGHVS and CDR2 is FQNEAQ in the germline V gene. Trimming removed 5 bases from V and 0 bases from J, with 3 bases in between. The CDR3 extends over 12 amino acids.

This rearrangement joins TRBV12-5 to TRBJ2-7; no definite D call. The CDR3 consists of 14 residues. V was cut by 5 bases and J by 3 bases, with 14 bases left in between. Germline loops: CDR1 LGHNT, CDR2 FRNRAP. The CDR3 sequence: CASGPLLDSYEQYF. The CDR3 DNA reads TGTGCTAGTGGTCCACTCCTTGATAGCTACGAGCAGTACTTC.

V and J are TRBV10-3 and TRBJ2-7, with TRBD1 as a possible D gene (6 bases). V lost 0 bases and J lost 3, with 15 bases in between. The germline V gene encodes CDR1 ENHRY and CDR2 SYGVKD. This CDR3 contains 16 residues. For the CDR3, the DNA is TGTGCCATCAGTGAGTCTGTCAGGGGTTCCATCTACGAGCAGTACGTC. It specifies CAISESVRGSIYEQYV.

This chain links TRBV28 with TRBJ1-1, with D unresolved. The CDR3 length is 15 residues. Germline assignment: CDR1 MDHEN and CDR2 SYDVKM. V was shortened by 2 bases and J by 0 bases, with 10 bases between the two germline ends. This CDR3 is CASSLEAQMNTEAFF. CDR3 coding DNA: TGTGCCAGCAGTTTAGAGGCCCAAATGAACACTGAAGCTTTCTTT.